This entry features one T cell receptor (beta chain) sequence. CDR3 size: 15 residues. Germline lookup yields CDR1 MNHEY and CDR2 SVGAGI. The V and J ends lost 8 bases and 4 bases, in that order; junction bases with no gene match: 13. Data came from immunoSEQ multiplex PCR; TCRdb stores just in-frame clones and leaves some out. This table has about 200,000 clones, 65% to 90% appearing once. This entry is derived from a study of blood T cell repertoires in COVID-19. About the study: PBMCs, B-cell-depleted T cells, or T cells were the source of the cDNA or gDNA that made up the material.

Participants reported their clinical history, and cohort assignment relied on those reports. The TCR was taken from a woman aged 25-40 years who had been exposed to COVID-19. The chain recombines TRBV6-5 with TRBJ1-2, with 7 bases that match TRBD1. The sequenced material came from PBMCs or T cells enriched from blood (not recorded which). CDR3 region: CASRLLGQSFYGYTF. The CDR3 DNA is TGTGCCAGCCGCCTCTTGGGACAGAGTTTCTATGGCTACACCTTC.